This entry concerns a single TCR beta chain. Its binding antigen is unknown. Base qualities are not recorded, but no much larger clone differs from it by a single base. All of the isolated RNA was reverse transcribed with the High Capacity cDNA Reverse Transcription Kit, so expressed TCRB transcripts were sequenced. Deep immunoSEQ sequencing was applied to naive, central memory and regulatory T cell samples, giving an average of roughly 3.5 million total reads per sample. Sorted cells were lysed in RLT buffer and RNA was extracted with DNase-treated RNeasy Micro or Mini kits, depending on cell number. To prevent cross-contamination, each cell subset was processed individually, whereas patient and healthy donor samples were processed jointly. TCRB sequences were amplified from cDNA with the immunoSEQ multiplex PCR, producing 87-bp fragments spanning the CDR3 region. Amplicons were sequenced on the Illumina HiSeq platform. The published analysis was carried out like this. Synthetic template baselines were used to correct PCR bias computationally, reads within Hamming distance 2 were collapsed together, and singletons that could not be merged were discarded. By aligning reads against IMGT, V, D and J genes, CDR3 length, and insertions or deletions at six rearrangement sites were assigned. Within each subset, clonotype counts were normalized to sorted cell number, and only after that were true diversity and Gini coefficients computed with the tcR R package. The overlap coefficient, calculated on TCRB nucleotide sequences, was used to measure repertoire sharing. Out-of-frame TCRB sequences from naive cells were analyzed as a proxy for the pre-selection repertoire. This immuneACCESS table, as held by TCRdb, lists in-frame sequences with V and J called but not all clones. Of the missing ones, under half trace to an unresolved V gene in checked studies; the others have no known cause. The DNA gave D and trimming, while V, J and clone size come from that table. In all, the sample holds about 650,000 clones, and around 12% of those were seen once. The ten biggest clones cover approximately 0.11% of the sample.

This specimen belongs to a study of beta chain features in type 1 diabetes (dated by TCRdb to 2016 to 2018). About the investigation overall: Mean age, gender distribution, total cell number and subset yield were not different between patients and healthy donors. A total of 107,917,701 sorted cells were examined across all samples, and RNA yield correlated strongly with the number of cells per subset. In the study, recently diagnosed type 1 diabetes patients and matched healthy donors were compared on the TCRB repertoires of their sorted circulating CD4+ T cell subsets. Regulatory and stem cell-like memory subsets were obtained from only 8 patients and roughly 8 healthy donors, while naive and central memory subsets were obtained from all 30 or so donors. Overall study outcomes, separate from this receptor: At VDJ recombination sites, patients with type 1 diabetes made fewer insertions and deleted more nucleotides, a pattern implying thymic rearrangement abnormalities. Naive, central memory and regulatory TCRB repertoires appeared to be more alike among patients than among healthy donors. Only small numbers of individuals were included in the HLA sub-analyses, which left unresolved whether HLA type had any influence on TCRB rearrangement. Shorter templates might have been favored by PCR, but patient and control samples were amplified and corrected together, so both groups would have been affected equally by any skew. Because cDNA was sequenced instead of genomic DNA, activated cells with high expression could be over-represented, although the groups did not differ in activation or CD3 levels. In all four CD4+ subsets, TCRB CDR3 length was moderately but significantly shorter in type 1 diabetes patients.

From each donor, a single peripheral blood sample of approximately 110 mL on average was drawn into heparinised tubes. A BD FACSAria II was used to sort naive, central memory, regulatory and stem cell-like memory CD4+ T cells with a panel that included CD45RO, CCR7, CD25, CD127, CD95 and CD27. All sorted populations exceeded 95% purity. PBMCs were separated immediately by Lymphoprep density gradient centrifugation and were stained directly, without being cultured. Samples were stained and sorted in pairs, with one healthy donor and one patient per experiment, so that batch effects were minimized. Compared with germline, V lacks 5 bases and J lacks 7 bases; bases without a gene match: 5. Via the germline V gene, CDR1 is SNHLY and CDR2 FYNNEI. The CDR3, from cysteine to phenylalanine, totals 14 residues. Only the CDR3 DNA is retained, 42 bases long and in frame from the first base.

This chain joins TRBV2 to TRBJ2-1; 10 bases in the middle match TRBD2. The sample was naive CD4+ T cells from blood. According to the study, the label for this sample's cell subset or site signals: true naive CD4+ T cells. This receptor was identified in a man aged 25 to 40 with type 1 diabetes. The CDR3 loop reads CASSPGLAVNEQFF. The DNA reads as follows: TGTGCCAGCAGTCCCGGACTAGCGGTAAATGAGCAGTTCTTC.